This entry is about one TCR beta chain. TCRdb processed the 5' RACE reads anew with MiXCR; each CDR3 protein has one entry. The repertoire holds about 80,000 distinct CDR3 sequences, with 9.5% to 15% as singletons. The sample belongs to a study of early T cells in non-severe SARS-CoV-2 infection. CDR1 is SGHTA, CDR2 FQGNSA, per germline. CDR3 length: 15 residues. The V gene lost 6 bases and the J gene lost 2 bases, with 15 bases spanning the gap. The TCR originated in an adult who was a healthcare worker with PCR-confirmed SARS-CoV-2 infection or an uninfected control (not recorded which). The donor label of this sample is uncertain. The input for sequencing was whole blood, taken at baseline. V usage is TRBV7-2 and J usage is TRBJ2-3; D assignment may be TRBD1 or TRBD2 (5 bases each). The CDR3 here is CASSKGLAYTDTQYF. CDR3 nucleotide sequence: TGTGCCAGCAGTAAGGGGTTAGCGTACACAGATACGCAGTATTTT.